The T cell receptor (beta chain) under discussion was sequenced for a study of T cell responses to AZD1222 COVID-19 vaccine. Overall study findings and caveats: A reported finding is that nearly half of spike-specific TCRs target unmutated variant regions. Seropositive AZD1222 recipients at baseline numbered only five or six. Researchers took repertoire samples only after the peak T cell response had come.

As for this clone: Antigen specificity is unknown. Mismatch with germline at one junction end may stem from a read error.

Measured with immunoSEQ multiplex PCR; TCRdb has only the in-frame clones, and not every one. The top ten hold more than 5.5% of the sample, which has some 130,000 clones, 70% to 90% seen once. This receptor was identified in an adult in good health. This specimen was peripheral blood, taken on day 0 of AZD1222 vaccination.

The CDR3 nucleotides are TGTGCCAGCAGCGAACCGGGACTAGCAGGGCCAAGAGAGTCCCAGTACTTC. Protein product: CASSEPGLAGPRESQYF. The rearrangement joins TRBV7-9 to TRBJ2-5; 9 bases are a match to TRBD2. The CDR3 length is 17 residues. CDR1 is SEHNR and CDR2 is FQNEAQ in the germline V gene (reference sequence).